Included here is one TCR beta chain sequence, with context. Other nucleotide sequences in the sample specify the same CDR3. Clones were sequenced by immunoSEQ multiplex PCR, and TCRdb holds only the in-frame ones, with some missing. The sample includes around 280,000 clones, around 88% seen only once; the top ten take about 1.9%. The data were obtained in a study of blood T cell repertoires in COVID-19. CDR3 length equals 12 residues. V lost 3 bases to trimming and J lost 5 bases, with 7 bases between them. The germline V gene encodes CDR1 LGHDT and CDR2 YNNKEL (reference sequence). This sequence joins TRBV3-1 (or the pseudogene TRBV3-2) and TRBJ1-1; D is possibly TRBD1 (5 bases). The sample comprised peripheral blood. The TCR comes from a woman aged 25 to 39 who had recovered from COVID-19. The chain's CDR3 is CASSQGGTEAFF. CDR3 in DNA: TGTGCCAGCAGCCAGGGGGGGACTGAAGCTTTCTTT.